The subject of this entry is one T cell receptor (beta chain). The target antigen is unknown. These data originate in a study of Ad26.COV2.S vaccination and SARS-CoV-2 variants. Study background: Doses of Ad26.COV2.S were injected into muscle once or twice, 56 days apart.

Some clones are missing from TCRdb's copy, which holds only in-frame ones; the method was immunoSEQ multiplex PCR. This table has about 430,000 clones, approximately 90% appearing once. From germline, CDR1 is SGHDT and CDR2 YYEEEE. V lost 1 base, J lost 1 base, and 6 bases stayed unmatched. The CDR3 is 16 amino acids. The treatment is: over 15 received Ad26.COV2.S at low or high dose, single or two shots; about 5 received placebo; per-sample allocation not given. At day 63 after the first vaccine or placebo injection, samples were drawn. In the vaccine, an Ad26 vector expressed the SARS-CoV-2 spike of the Wuhan strain. Findings and limits, study-wide: Measurement of non-spike TCR breadth gave similar results in vaccine and placebo recipients.

Source: peripheral blood, taken in a trial of Ad26.COV2.S vaccine versus placebo. This receptor was identified in a person between 18 and 65 years old who received the Ad26.COV2.S COVID-19 vaccine or a placebo. The rearrangement uses TRBV5-6 and TRBJ2-5; 8 bases are a match to TRBD2. The CDR3 sequence is CASSLRASGPQETQYF. CDR3 sequence (DNA): TGTGCCAGCAGCTTGCGGGCTAGCGGGCCCCAAGAGACCCAGTACTTC.